This T cell receptor (beta chain) comes out of a study of blood T cell repertoires in COVID-19. The wider study: Donors in the United States, Italy and Spain gave samples during acute or convalescent COVID-19. PBMCs, B-cell-depleted T cells, or T cells were the source of the cDNA or gDNA that made up the material.

Per the study methods: Cell counts per sample came from amplifying reference gene primers. The repertoire was sequenced with immunoSEQ multiplex PCR; TCRdb's copy has only in-frame clones and lacks some. The V and J calls and the clone size are those of that table, but D and trimming were determined from the DNA. This sample yields about 120,000 clones, of which 87% are seen a single time; 25% to 30% belongs to the top ten. V shed 6 bases and J shed 5 bases, with 13 bases lying between them. From germline, CDR1 is SNHLY and CDR2 FYNNEI. CDR3 size: 13 residues. The specimen sequenced was peripheral blood. The V and J genes are TRBV2 and TRBJ2-5, with D possibly being TRBD1 (6 bases). This receptor was taken from a woman in her seventies with acute or convalescent COVID-19. The CDR3 sequence: CASSAQGWETQYF. In nucleotides, the CDR3 is TGTGCCAGCAGCGCACAGGGTTGGGAGACCCAGTACTTC. The full variable domain, in which reference TRBV2 and TRBJ2-5 provide the parts outside the CDR3, is EPEVTQTPSHQVTQMGQEVILRCVPISNHLYFYWYRQILGQKVEFLVSFYNNEISEKSEIFDDQFSVERPDGSNFTLKIRSTKLEDSAMYFCASSAQGWETQYFGPGTRLLVL.